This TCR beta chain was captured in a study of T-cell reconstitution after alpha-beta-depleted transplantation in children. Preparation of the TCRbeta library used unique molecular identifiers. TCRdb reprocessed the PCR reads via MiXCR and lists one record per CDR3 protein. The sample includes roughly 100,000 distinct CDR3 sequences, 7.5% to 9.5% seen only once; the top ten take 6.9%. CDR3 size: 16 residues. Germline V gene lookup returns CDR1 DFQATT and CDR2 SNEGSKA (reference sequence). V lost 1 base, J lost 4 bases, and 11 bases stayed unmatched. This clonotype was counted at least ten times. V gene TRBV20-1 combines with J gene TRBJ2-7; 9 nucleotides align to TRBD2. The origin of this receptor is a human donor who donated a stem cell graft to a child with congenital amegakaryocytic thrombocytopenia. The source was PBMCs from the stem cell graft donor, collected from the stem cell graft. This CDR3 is CSARVAGATRGYEQYF. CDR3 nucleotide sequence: TGCAGTGCTAGAGTAGCGGGAGCGACTAGGGGTTACGAGCAGTACTTC.